Listed below are T cell receptor beta chains from one sample, sequenced in a study of cytomegalovirus exposure and HLA in healthy donors. Profiling relied on immunoSEQ multiplex PCR, and the TCRdb table lists in-frame clones only, not all of them. Of roughly 200,000 clones in the sample, 83% are singletons; the top ten hold 1.7%. Sequencing used PBMCs. These receptors were taken from a middle-aged man in good health and CMV-seropositive. Both conserved end residues are part of each CDR3. D genes are given only for firm matches. Expanded clones get a size class; other rows say once, few or many, or leave the size out.

clone_size,d_call,v_call,j_call,cdr3_nt,cdr3_aa
NA,NA,TRBV13,TRBJ2-7,TGTGCCAGCAGCTTAGTTAGCGGCGTTACCTACGAGCAGTACTTC,CASSLVSGVTYEQYF
NA,TRBD1,TRBV7-2,TRBJ1-1,TGTGCCAGCAGCCAAAGGACAGGATACCTCATGAACACTGAAGCTTTCTTT,CASSQRTGYLMNTEAFF
once,TRBD2,TRBV19,TRBJ2-7,TGTGCCAGTAGTAAACTAGCGGGAGGGATCTACGAGCAGTACTTC,CASSKLAGGIYEQYF
NA,NA,TRBV5-1,TRBJ1-1,TGCGCCAGCAGCTTGACAGGGAGTATGAACACTGAAGCTTTCTTT,CASSLTGSMNTEAFF
NA,TRBD1,TRBV25-1,TRBJ1-5,TGTGCCAGCAGGGCAGGGGGAGAGAGCAATCAGCCCCAGCATTTT,CASRAGGESNQPQHF
NA,NA,TRBV5-4,TRBJ1-1,TGTGCCAGCAGCAAATCAGGGATTACTGAAGCTTTCTTT,CASSKSGITEAFF
once,NA,TRBV7-9,TRBJ1-1,TGTGCCAGCAGCCCCCGCGGCTCCCTGAACACTGAAGCTTTCTTT,CASSPRGSLNTEAFF
NA,NA,TRBV25-1,TRBJ2-3,TGTGCCAGCAGTGAATTCTGGGGCGAGACAGATACGCAGTATTTT,CASSEFWGETDTQYF
once,TRBD2,TRBV15,TRBJ2-1,TGTGCCACCTGGGGCGGGGGGCATGAGCAGTTCTTC,CATWGGGHEQFF
NA,NA,TRBV27,TRBJ2-7,TGTGCCAGCCGACGACAGTTACTCTACGAGCAGTACTTC,CASRRQLLYEQYF
few,NA,TRBV27,TRBJ1-1,TGTGCCAGCAGTTTACGAGGGAACACTGAAGCTTTCTTT,CASSLRGNTEAFF
NA,TRBD1,TRBV5-4,TRBJ1-3,TGTGCCAGCAGCAAAGGGACAGGGGGTAACTCTGGAAACACCATATATTTT,CASSKGTGGNSGNTIYF
NA,NA,TRBV7-9,TRBJ1-1,TGTGCCAGCAGCTTAGGGGGCTCTGGTTTGGGGACTGAAGCTTTCTTT,CASSLGGSGLGTEAFF
NA,NA,TRBV12-2,TRBJ1-1,TGTGCAAGTCGCCACCGACTCAGTCCGAACACTGAAGCTTTCTTT,CASRHRLSPNTEAFF
NA,NA,TRBV5-6,TRBJ1-5,TGTGCCAGCAGCTTGTTTTCGGGTGATCAGCCCCAGCATTTT,CASSLFSGDQPQHF
NA,NA,TRBV7-8,TRBJ2-7,TGTGCCAGCAGCTTAGCGGGCCGGGGTGGGAGCACATACGAGCAGTACTTC,CASSLAGRGGSTYEQYF
once,TRBD2,TRBV7-2,TRBJ2-7,TGTGCCAGCAGCTCTAGCGGGAGGTACCTCTACGAGCAGTACTTC,CASSSSGRYLYEQYF
NA,TRBD2,TRBV7-9,TRBJ2-1,TGTGCCAGCAGCTTTCTTGGACTAGCTGACAATGAGCAGTTCTTC,CASSFLGLADNEQFF
once,NA,TRBV6-5,TRBJ1-5,TGTGCCAGCCGGAGAGATAGCAATCAGCCCCAGCATTTT,CASRRDSNQPQHF
NA,TRBD2,TRBV5-4,TRBJ2-1,TGTGCCAGCAGCTTTTCATGGACTAGCGGCTCCTACAATGAGCAGTTCTTC,CASSFSWTSGSYNEQFF
few,NA,TRBV4-1,TRBJ1-1,TGCGCCAGCAGGGGAGTTCTCTTGAACACTGAAGCTTTCTTT,CASRGVLLNTEAFF
NA,NA,TRBV9,TRBJ2-7,TGTGCCAGCAGCGTAGGGGCAGGACTGAGCGAGCAGTACTTC,CASSVGAGLSEQYF
NA,TRBD1,TRBV11-3,TRBJ2-5,TGTGCCAGCAGCTCGACGGGACAGGGAGAAGAGACCCAGTACTTC,CASSSTGQGEETQYF
few,NA,TRBV5-4,TRBJ2-7,TGTGCCAGCAGCTTAGACAGGGACGGAGGGAAGTACTTC,CASSLDRDGGKYF
NA,NA,TRBV6-1,TRBJ2-2,TGTGCCAGCTTCGTTCACAAGCGCACCGGGGAGCTGTTTTTT,CASFVHKRTGELFF
NA,NA,TRBV19,TRBJ2-1,TGTGCCAGTAGTAAACTGAGCAATGAGCAGTTCTTC,CASSKLSNEQFF
NA,NA,TRBV28,TRBJ2-7,TGTGCCAGCGCCTCCCAGGACAGTAAGAGGTACGAGCAGTACTTC,CASASQDSKRYEQYF
NA,NA,TRBV30,TRBJ1-1,TGTGCCTGGACGCGGAACACTGAAGCTTTCTTT,CAWTRNTEAFF
NA,NA,TRBV18,TRBJ1-1,TGTGCCAGCTCCCCAGCCAGCAGGGCGGACACTGAAGCTTTCTTT,CASSPASRADTEAFF
once,NA,TRBV11-2,TRBJ2-7,TGTGCCAGCAGCTTAGGAGCCCGGGACTTTGGCTACGAGCAGTACTTC,CASSLGARDFGYEQYF
NA,TRBD1,TRBV28,TRBJ2-7,TGTGCCAGCAGTCCCGGGACAGGTCCCTACGAGCAGTACTTC,CASSPGTGPYEQYF
NA,NA,TRBV5-1,TRBJ1-3,TGCGCCAGCAGCTTGGCCGGGGGTTCAGGAAACACCATATATTTT,CASSLAGGSGNTIYF
NA,NA,TRBV10-3,TRBJ2-1,TGTGCCATCAGTGAGGTAGTAACCAATGAGCAGTTCTTC,CAISEVVTNEQFF
once,NA,TRBV5-5,TRBJ1-2,TGTGCCAGCAGCCCTACGACACGGACAAGCTCCAACTATGGCTACACCTTC,CASSPTTRTSSNYGYTF
NA,NA,TRBV10-3,TRBJ1-4,TGTGCCATCAGTGTAGATACTAATGAAAAACTGTTTTTT,CAISVDTNEKLFF
NA,NA,TRBV5-1,TRBJ1-1,TGCGCCAGCAGCGTAACAAGGAACACTGAAGCTTTCTTT,CASSVTRNTEAFF